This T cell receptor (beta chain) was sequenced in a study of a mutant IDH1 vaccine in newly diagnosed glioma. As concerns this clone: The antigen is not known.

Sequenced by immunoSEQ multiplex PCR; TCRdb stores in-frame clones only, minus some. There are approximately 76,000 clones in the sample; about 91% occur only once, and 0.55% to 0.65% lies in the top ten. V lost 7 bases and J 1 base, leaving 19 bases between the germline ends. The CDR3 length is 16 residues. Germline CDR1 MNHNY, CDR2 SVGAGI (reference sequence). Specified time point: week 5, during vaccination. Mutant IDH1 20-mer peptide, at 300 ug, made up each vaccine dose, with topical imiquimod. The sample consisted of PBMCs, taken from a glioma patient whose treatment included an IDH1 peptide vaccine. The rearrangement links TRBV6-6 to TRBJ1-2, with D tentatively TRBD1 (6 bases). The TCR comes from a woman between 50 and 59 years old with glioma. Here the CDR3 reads CASNRGPGEFNYGYTF. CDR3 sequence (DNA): TGTGCCAGCAATCGAGGGCCAGGGGAATTTAACTATGGCTACACCTTC.